The present T cell receptor (beta chain) was sequenced within a study of a mutant IDH1 vaccine in newly diagnosed glioma. In the study overall: The study started vaccination 4-6 weeks after radiotherapy alone, or with temozolomide cycles. Receipt of radiotherapy, temozolomide, or both preceded the study, and most received both. Findings and limits, study-wide: Immune responses induced by the vaccine were seen in approximately 93% of patients, spanning multiple MHC alleles.

Points on this clone: Its antigen is unidentified.

Germline CDR1 and CDR2: KGHSH and LQKENI. V lost 2 bases and J lost 4, with 14 bases in between. The CDR3 has 15 residues. This sample's time point: week 11, during vaccination. Vaccination used 300 ug of mutant IDH1 20-mer peptide per dose, with topical imiquimod. Produced via immunoSEQ multiplex PCR; TCRdb's table is partial and in-frame only. In the table there are 31,000 or so clones, around 82% of which are singletons. The chain joins TRBV18 to TRBJ1-1; D may be TRBD1 (6 bases). The sample in question was PBMCs, obtained from a glioma patient whose treatment included an IDH1 peptide vaccine. This receptor was identified in a man aged 25 to 40 with glioma. The CDR3 reads CASSPRGGWSTEAFF. CDR3 DNA: TGTGCCAGCTCACCAAGGGGGGGCTGGAGCACTGAAGCTTTCTTT.